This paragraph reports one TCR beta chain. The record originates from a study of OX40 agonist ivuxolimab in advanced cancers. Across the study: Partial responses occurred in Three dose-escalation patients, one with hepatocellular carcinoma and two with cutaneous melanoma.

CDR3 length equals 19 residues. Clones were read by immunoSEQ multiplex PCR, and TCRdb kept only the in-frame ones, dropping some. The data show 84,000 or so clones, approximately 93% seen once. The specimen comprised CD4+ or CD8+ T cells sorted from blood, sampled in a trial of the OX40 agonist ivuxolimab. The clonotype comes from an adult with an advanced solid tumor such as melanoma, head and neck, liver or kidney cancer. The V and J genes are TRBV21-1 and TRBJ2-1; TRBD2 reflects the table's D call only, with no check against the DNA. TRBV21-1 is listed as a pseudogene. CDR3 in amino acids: CASSKEGGGRVESYNEQFF. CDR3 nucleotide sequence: TGTGCCAGCAGCAAAGAGGGAGGGGGGAGAGTGGAGTCCTACAATGAGCAGTTCTTC.